This is a list of T cell receptor beta chains from one sample in a study of T-cell memory formation after mild COVID-19. A single record per CDR3 protein comes from TCRdb applying MiXCR to the 5' RACE reads. Here the sample spans under 300,000 distinct CDR3 sequences, 7.5% to 9.5% being singletons. Sequencing was performed on PBMCs or a T cell subset sorted from them (not recorded which). Receptor source: a man aged 18 to 29 who had mild COVID-19 (a few samples of this study predate the infection). Cell type and time point are not known. CDR3s include the opening cysteine and the closing phenylalanine or tryptophan. D genes are given only for firm matches. Only some rows state a clone size, as once, few, many or a class for expanded clones.

V gene: TRBV29-1; D gene: TRBD1; J gene: TRBJ1-2; clone size: NA; CDR3 DNA: TGCAGCGCTGAGACAGGGGGGGCCTATGGCTACACCTTC; CDR3 protein: CSAETGGAYGYTF
V gene: TRBV12-5; D gene: NA; J gene: TRBJ2-1; clone size: many; CDR3 DNA: TGTGCTAGTGGCTCGGCCACTACTGAGCAGTTCTTC; CDR3 protein: CASGSATTEQFF
V gene: TRBV6-5; D gene: TRBD1; J gene: TRBJ1-5; clone size: few; CDR3 DNA: TGTGCCAGCAGTTTCCGGACAGGGGATCAGCCCCAGCATTTT; CDR3 protein: CASSFRTGDQPQHF
V gene: TRBV7-9; D gene: NA; J gene: TRBJ1-1; clone size: NA; CDR3 DNA: TGTGCCAGCAGCCCTTGGGCAGGGGACACTGAAGCTTTCTTT; CDR3 protein: CASSPWAGDTEAFF
V gene: TRBV5-1; D gene: TRBD2; J gene: TRBJ2-2; clone size: many; CDR3 DNA: TGCGCCAGCAGCTTGGATTTAGCGGGGGCTAAGAACACCGGGGAGCTGTTTTTT; CDR3 protein: CASSLDLAGAKNTGELFF
V gene: TRBV7-3; D gene: TRBD2; J gene: TRBJ2-3; clone size: many; CDR3 DNA: TGTGCCAGCAGCCGTGGGGACCTAGCGGGGATAAGCACAGATACGCAGTATTTT; CDR3 protein: CASSRGDLAGISTDTQYF
V gene: TRBV5-1; D gene: NA; J gene: TRBJ2-2; clone size: few; CDR3 DNA: TGCGCCAGCAGCTTGGCTCCTCTAGGGAACACCGGGGAGCTGTTTTTT; CDR3 protein: CASSLAPLGNTGELFF
V gene: TRBV24-1; D gene: TRBD1; J gene: TRBJ2-3; clone size: many; CDR3 DNA: TGTGCCACCAGTGATTGGGGACAGGGGGCCGATACGCAGTATTTT; CDR3 protein: CATSDWGQGADTQYF
V gene: TRBV11-2; D gene: NA; J gene: TRBJ1-5; clone size: few; CDR3 DNA: TGTGCCAGCAGCTTTGATGTTCAGCAGCCCCAGCATTTT; CDR3 protein: CASSFDVQQPQHF
V gene: TRBV27; D gene: NA; J gene: TRBJ1-2; clone size: few; CDR3 DNA: TGTGCCAGCAGTTCTTATGGCAATGGCTACACCTTC; CDR3 protein: CASSSYGNGYTF
V gene: TRBV10-3; D gene: NA; J gene: TRBJ1-1; clone size: few; CDR3 DNA: TGTGCCATCAGTGAGTCCCCAGGTTACAACACTGAAGCTTTCTTT; CDR3 protein: CAISESPGYNTEAFF
V gene: TRBV19; D gene: NA; J gene: TRBJ2-5; clone size: NA; CDR3 DNA: TGTGCCAGTAGTATCGGGGCGGTAGGAGAGACCCAGTACTTC; CDR3 protein: CASSIGAVGETQYF